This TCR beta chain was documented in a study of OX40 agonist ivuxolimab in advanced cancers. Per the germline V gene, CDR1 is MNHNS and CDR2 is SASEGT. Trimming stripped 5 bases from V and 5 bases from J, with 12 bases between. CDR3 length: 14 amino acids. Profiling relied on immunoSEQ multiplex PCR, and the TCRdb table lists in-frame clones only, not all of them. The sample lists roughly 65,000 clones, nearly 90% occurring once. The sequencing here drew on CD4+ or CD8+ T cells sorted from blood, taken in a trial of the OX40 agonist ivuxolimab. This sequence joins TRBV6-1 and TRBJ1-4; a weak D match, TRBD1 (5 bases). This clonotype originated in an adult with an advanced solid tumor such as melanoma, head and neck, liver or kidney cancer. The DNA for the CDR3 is TGTGCCAGCAGTTCCCCTGGGGGGAATGAAAAACTGTTTTTT. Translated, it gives CASSSPGGNEKLFF.